The 13 T cell receptor beta chains listed next were all sequenced from one sample in a study of OX40 agonist ivuxolimab in advanced cancers. Clones were read by immunoSEQ multiplex PCR, and TCRdb kept only the in-frame ones, dropping some. Of about 31,000 clones listed, 75% to 95% were seen once; the top ten hold about 4.5%. The sample was CD4+ or CD8+ T cells sorted from blood, taken in a trial of the OX40 agonist ivuxolimab. These receptors were taken from an adult with an advanced solid tumor such as melanoma, head and neck, liver or kidney cancer.

The rearrangement joins TRBV19 to TRBJ1-1; tentative D call: TRBD1 (5 bases). The CDR3 is 15 residues long. With 5 bases removed from V and 0 bases from J, the gap between germline ends came to 13 bases. CDR1 is LNHDA, CDR2 SQIVND, per germline (reference sequence). CDR3 bases: TGTGCCAGTAGTGCAACGGGGGAGGTGAACACTGAAGCTTTCTTT. It translates to CASSATGEVNTEAFF.

The chain joins TRBV6-6 to TRBJ2-1, with D hard to call. The CDR3 has 16 amino acids. Trimming left V 0 bases short and J 4 bases short, with 13 bases between. Germline V gives CDR1 MNHNY, CDR2 SVGAGI (reference sequence). CDR3 coding DNA: TGTGCCAGCAGTTACTCTGTCGGGTCCCATTACAATGAGCAGTTCTTC. Translating it yields CASSYSVGSHYNEQFF.

The rearrangement joins TRBV5-4 to TRBJ2-2; D is uncertain. V was cut by 0 bases and J by 2 bases, with 5 bases left in between. Germline V gene lookup returns CDR1 SGHNT and CDR2 YYREEE (reference sequence). There are 14 residues in the CDR3. The CDR3 nucleotides read TGTGCCAGCAGCTTGGGCGTAAACACCGGGGAGCTGTTTTTT. Its translation: CASSLGVNTGELFF.

The chain couples TRBV29-1 to TRBJ1-3, with D maybe TRBD1 (6 bases). The germline CDR1 and CDR2 sequences are SQVTM and ANQGSEA. The CDR3 length is 14 residues. The ends were cut back, 6 bases at V and 2 bases at J, with 14 bases in the middle. CDR3 residues: CSVLPGATGNTIYF. DNA of the CDR3: TGCAGCGTCCTCCCAGGGGCCACTGGAAACACCATATATTTT.

V usage is TRBV5-1 and J usage is TRBJ2-7; a weak D match, TRBD1 (7 bases). This CDR3 has 15 residues. Germline V CDR1 and CDR2: SGHRS, YFSETQ. V gave up 0 bases and J gave up 1 base, with 11 bases separating them. As DNA, the CDR3 is TGCGCCAGCAGCTTGGTGGCAGGGGGGTCCTACGAGCAGTACTTC. Protein product: CASSLVAGGSYEQYF.

This chain links TRBV6-5 with TRBJ1-2, with D maybe TRBD1 (5 bases). CDR3 length: 12 residues. Germline CDR1 and CDR2: MNHEY and SVGAGI. Trimming removed 3 bases at V and 8 bases at J, with 10 bases between. CDR3 sequence reads: CASSYETGGYTF. CDR3 nucleotide sequence: TGTGCCAGCAGTTATGAAACAGGCGGCTACACCTTC.

The chain carries TRBV7-6 and TRBJ2-3; 7 nucleotides align to TRBD1. Looked up from germline, CDR1 is SGHVS and CDR2 is FNYEAQ. The CDR3 length is 13 residues. The V gene end was trimmed by 5 bases and the J gene end by 6 bases; junction bases not matched to a gene: 5. The CDR3 is CASSTSRGDTQYF. The CDR3 nucleotides are TGTGCCAGCAGCACCAGCAGGGGGGATACGCAGTATTTT.

The chain has TRBV7-3 and TRBJ2-2; no firm D call. The germline V and J ends were trimmed by 0 bases and 1 base, with 6 bases remaining between them. This CDR3 has 15 residues. Germline loops: CDR1 SGHTA, CDR2 FQGTGA. The CDR3, as DNA: TGTGCCAGCAGCTTAACAGCCGGGAACACCGGGGAGCTGTTTTTT. Translating it yields CASSLTAGNTGELFF.

The rearrangement joins TRBV27 to TRBJ2-3; 9 bases line up with TRBD2. Germline loops: CDR1 MNHEY, CDR2 SMNVEV (reference sequence). This CDR3 comprises 15 residues. The J segment lost 1 base and the V segment lost 3 bases, leaving 2 bases of the junction unmatched. The CDR3 reads CASSFPSGGTDTQYF. In DNA form, the CDR3 reads TGTGCCAGCAGTTTCCCTAGCGGGGGCACAGATACGCAGTATTTT.

The chain couples TRBV7-8 to TRBJ2-7; D unresolved. The V end was cut by 1 base, the J end by 1 base, with 2 bases between. Germline V CDR1 and CDR2: SGHVS, FQNEAQ. The CDR3 loop spans 12 amino acids. The CDR3 is CASSLGSYEQYF. CDR3 nucleotides: TGTGCCAGCAGCTTAGGTTCCTACGAGCAGTACTTC.

Of note for this clone: At one boundary the junction diverges from the germline segment, which might be a read error. Other DNA sequences in this specimen translate into the identical CDR3. The V call is TRBV2, the J call TRBJ1-1; 7 bases align to TRBD1. The CDR3 extends over 16 amino acids. Germline CDR1 is SNHLY and CDR2 is FYNNEI. The CDR3 DNA follows: TGTGCCAGCGGTGAAATTAGGGGGCGGGGTCTCACTGAAGCTTTCTTT. Translated, it gives CASGEIRGRGLTEAFF.

V and J are TRBV6-1 and TRBJ2-7, with D possibly matching TRBD2 (5 bases). Germline CDR1 reads MNHNS; CDR2 reads SASEGT. V was pared by 6 bases and J by 5 bases, with 8 bases between. The CDR3 is 11 residues long. This chain's CDR3 is CASRLGDEQYF. The CDR3 DNA follows: TGTGCCAGCAGGCTCGGGGACGAGCAGTACTTC.

The chain recombines TRBV2 with TRBJ2-7; TRBD1 aligns across 7 bases. V shed 9 bases, J shed 6 bases, and the junction held 20 bases outside the gene matches. This CDR3 has 16 residues. Germline V gene lookup returns CDR1 SNHLY and CDR2 FYNNEI. The CDR3 coding sequence is TGTGCCAGGAACCCGAAGGGGGCAGGGGGTCCCATCGAGCAGTACTTC. Protein: CARNPKGAGGPIEQYF.